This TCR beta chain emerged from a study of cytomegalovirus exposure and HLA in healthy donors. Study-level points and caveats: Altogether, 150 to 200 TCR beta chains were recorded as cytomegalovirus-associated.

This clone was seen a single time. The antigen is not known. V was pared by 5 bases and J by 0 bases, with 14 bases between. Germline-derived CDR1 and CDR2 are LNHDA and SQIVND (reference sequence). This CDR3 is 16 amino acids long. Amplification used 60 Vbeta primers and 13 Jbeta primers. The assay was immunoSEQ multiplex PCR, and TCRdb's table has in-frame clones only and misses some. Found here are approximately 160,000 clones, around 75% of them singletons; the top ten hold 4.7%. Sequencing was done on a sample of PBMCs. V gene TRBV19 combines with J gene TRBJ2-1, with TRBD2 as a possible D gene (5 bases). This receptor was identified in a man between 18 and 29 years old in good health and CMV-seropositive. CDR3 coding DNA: TGTGCCAGTAGTTCCAGCGGCAGCATCTCCTACAATGAGCAGTTCTTC. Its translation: CASSSSGSISYNEQFF.